The 22 T cell receptor beta chains listed next were all sequenced from one sample in a study of cytomegalovirus exposure and HLA in healthy donors. TCRdb's copy holds only in-frame clones and misses some; the assay was immunoSEQ multiplex PCR. The sample includes tens of thousands of clones, 80% to 85% of them seen just once. Sequencing input: PBMCs. The receptors come from a young woman in good health and CMV-seropositive.

V is TRBV15 and J is TRBJ2-5; D is perhaps TRBD1 (5 bases). CDR1 and CDR2 (germline): LNHNV, YYDKDF (reference sequence). The CDR3 runs 13 residues. Trimming removed 3 bases from V and 4 bases from J, with 9 bases in between. CDR3 sequence (DNA): TGTGCCACCAGCAGCAGGGTTGGAGAGACCCAGTACTTC. Translated: CATSSRVGETQYF.

The V call is TRBV14, the J call TRBJ1-1; TRBD1 agrees at 8 bases. Germline loops: CDR1 SGHDN, CDR2 FVKESK. The V gene end was trimmed by 5 bases and the J gene end by 4 bases; junction bases not matched to a gene: 12. The CDR3 has 16 residues. In nucleotides, the CDR3 is TGTGCCAGCAGCTTGAGGTTGACAGGGGCTTTCACTGAAGCTTTCTTT. Protein product: CASSLRLTGAFTEAFF.

This clone showed up just a few times. The chain links TRBV2 to TRBJ1-3; D is unresolved. Trimming removed 6 bases from V and 0 bases from J, with 6 bases in between. CDR1 is SNHLY, CDR2 FYNNEI, per germline. This CDR3 has 13 residues. The chain's CDR3 is CASRGVSGNTIYF. The DNA of the CDR3 is TGTGCCAGCAGAGGAGTCTCTGGAAACACCATATATTTT.

CDR3 coding DNA: TGTGCCAGCAGCCAAACAGCGGGGGCCTCCTACAATGAGCAGTTCTTC. Translating it yields CASSQTAGASYNEQFF. This chain connects TRBV14 to TRBJ2-1, with TRBD2 matching 8 bases. CDR1 is SGHDN, CDR2 FVKESK, per germline. CDR3 length: 16 residues. With 2 bases clipped from V and 0 bases from J, the junction kept 3 bases outside the gene matches.

The J gene is TRBJ2-1, the V gene TRBV5-4, with TRBD1 identical over 7 bases. CDR3 size: 14 residues. J lost 4 bases, V lost 6 bases, and 7 bases had no gene match. Germline values: CDR1 SGHNT, CDR2 YYREEE (reference sequence). This CDR3 reads CASNRDRDYNEQFF. CDR3 in DNA: TGTGCCAGCAACCGGGACAGAGATTACAATGAGCAGTTCTTC.

The rearrangement links TRBV7-9 to TRBJ1-1, with D unresolved. Germline CDR1 reads SEHNR; CDR2 reads FQNEAQ (reference sequence). The germline V and J ends were trimmed by 5 bases and 3 bases, with 16 bases remaining between them. The CDR3 is 15 residues long. Written as DNA, the CDR3 is TGTGCCAGCAGCCAAACCCAACACCTGGACACTGAAGCTTTCTTT. Protein product: CASSQTQHLDTEAFF.

This chain connects TRBV4-1 to TRBJ1-1; 8 bases agree with TRBD1. Germline trimming cut 4 bases from V and 1 base from J; bases unmatched to any gene: 11. CDR1 and CDR2 (germline): MGHRA, YSYEKL. There are 17 residues in the CDR3. The CDR3 sequence is CASSPPPRTGSNTEAFF. CDR3 DNA sequence: TGCGCCAGCAGCCCGCCGCCTCGGACAGGGTCGAACACTGAAGCTTTCTTT.

The rearrangement joins TRBV9 to TRBJ1-3; D is ambiguous. The length of the CDR3 is 14 residues. CDR1 is SGDLS and CDR2 is YYNGEE in the germline V gene. V was cut by 0 bases and J by 3 bases, with 7 bases left in between. The CDR3 is CASSVGGNGNTIYF. The CDR3, as DNA: TGTGCCAGCAGCGTAGGAGGGAATGGAAACACCATATATTTT.

The chain recombines TRBV9 with TRBJ2-2; the match to TRBD1 covers 7 bases. The CDR3 is 16 amino acids. V lost 3 bases to trimming and J lost 2 bases; unmatched junction nucleotides: 7. Per germline, CDR1 SGDLS and CDR2 YYNGEE. The CDR3 loop reads CASSGNRGSNTGELFF. DNA for the CDR3: TGTGCCAGCAGCGGAAACAGGGGATCAAACACCGGGGAGCTGTTTTTT. The full variable domain, its missing parts supplied by reference TRBV9 and TRBJ2-2, is DSGVTQTPKHLITATGQRVTLRCSPRSGDLSVYWYQQSLDQGLQFLIQYYNGEERAKGNILERFSAQQFPDLHSELNLSSLELGDSALYFCASSGNRGSNTGELFFGEGSRLTVL.

The rearrangement uses TRBV12-5 and TRBJ2-3; perhaps TRBD2 as D (7 bases). The CDR3 sequence is 16 residues long. Looked up from germline, CDR1 is LGHNT and CDR2 is FRNRAP. The V end was cut by 1 base, the J end by 9 bases, with 20 bases between. The CDR3: CASGLGEGGVFWTQYF. CDR3 DNA sequence: TGTGCTAGTGGTTTGGGCGAGGGGGGGGTTTTCTGGACGCAGTATTTT.

The V gene is TRBV13, the J gene TRBJ2-5; 7 bases are a match to TRBD1. The CDR3 spans 15 residues. Germline CDR1 reads PRHDT; CDR2 reads FYEKMQ (reference sequence). The V segment lost 2 bases and the J segment 2 bases; nucleotides outside the gene matches: 5. The CDR3 nucleotides are TGTGCCAGCAGCTTAATTGGGACAGTACAAGAGACCCAGTACTTC. Its protein product is CASSLIGTVQETQYF.

The chain carries TRBV18 and TRBJ1-1; 8 bases fit TRBD1. CDR1 and CDR2 (germline): KGHSH, LQKENI. The CDR3 is made up of 16 amino acids. The trim removed 4 bases at V and 0 bases at J, leaving 7 bases unmatched. CDR3 sequence reads: CASSQYRDRMNTEAFF. The CDR3 DNA reads as TGTGCCAGCTCACAATACCGGGACAGGATGAACACTGAAGCTTTCTTT.

Here the CDR3 reads CASGLVVGWDSYGYTF. Written as DNA, the CDR3 is TGTGCTAGTGGTTTGGTAGTTGGGTGGGACTCCTATGGCTACACCTTC. The chain employs TRBV12-5 and TRBJ1-2; maybe TRBD1 (5 bases). The CDR3 totals 16 residues. V was cut by 0 bases and J by 4 bases, with 15 bases left in between. Looked up from germline, CDR1 is LGHNT and CDR2 is FRNRAP.

The chain links TRBV6-4 to TRBJ1-5; D not certain. The CDR3 loop spans 18 amino acids. Between the trimmed V and J ends, which lost 9 bases and 2 bases, there was a span of 26 bases. In germline, CDR1 is MRHNA, CDR2 SNTAGT. The CDR3 DNA sequence: TGTGCCAGTGAGTTCATAACCGGGCCGCGGGAAGGCAATCAGCCCCAGCATTTT. Its translation: CASEFITGPREGNQPQHF.

In nucleotides, the CDR3 is TGTGCCAGCAGCAAAGGACAGGGGGCTAACTACGAGCAGTACTTC. Translated: CASSKGQGANYEQYF. The chain combines TRBV5-4 with TRBJ2-7; the match to TRBD1 covers 11 bases. Trimming at V came to 4 bases and at J to 3 bases, leaving 6 bases not matched to a gene. The V gene's germline CDR1 is SGHNT and CDR2 YYREEE (reference sequence). CDR3 size: 15 residues.

This clone was detected only once. The rearrangement joins TRBV4-1 to TRBJ1-3; 9 bases align to TRBD1. Trimming took 0 bases from V and 15 from J; bases not matched to a gene: 12. The length of the CDR3 is 15 residues. Germline V CDR1 and CDR2: MGHRA, YSYEKL. The CDR3 sequence: CASSQDGTGRSNSYF. The DNA of the CDR3 is TGCGCCAGCAGCCAAGACGGGACAGGGCGGTCTAATTCATATTTT.

The chain employs TRBV10-3 and TRBJ2-6; D gene uncertain. From germline, CDR1 is ENHRY and CDR2 SYGVKD. The CDR3 extends over 15 amino acids. V was shortened by 3 bases and J by 4 bases, with 10 bases between the two germline ends. CDR3 region: CAISDPVVGANVLTF. For the CDR3, the DNA is TGTGCCATCAGTGACCCGGTGGTGGGGGCCAACGTCCTGACTTTC.

The chain employs TRBV5-1 and TRBJ2-5, with 9 nucleotides matching TRBD1. Unmatched junction bases numbered 5, after V lost 4 bases and J lost 1 base. The CDR3 has 15 amino acids. Germline V gene sequence: CDR1 SGHRS, CDR2 YFSETQ. The CDR3 sequence: CASSVQTGGQETQYF. The CDR3 region has the DNA TGCGCCAGCAGCGTACAGACAGGGGGCCAAGAGACCCAGTACTTC.

The chain is built from TRBV11-2 and TRBJ2-3, with TRBD2 as a possible D gene (7 bases). The ends were cut back, 4 bases at V and 7 bases at J, with 18 bases in the middle. In germline, CDR1 is SGHAT, CDR2 FQNNGV. The CDR3 is made up of 15 amino acids. The DNA for the CDR3 is TGTGCCAGCAGCTCCTTGGCGGGGGCCCTACATACGCAGTATTTT. It is translated as CASSSLAGALHTQYF.

J is TRBJ2-7 and V is TRBV19, with D maybe TRBD2 (6 bases). The germline V and J ends were trimmed by 10 bases and 3 bases, with 16 bases remaining between them. The germline V gene has CDR1 LNHDA and CDR2 SQIVND (reference sequence). The CDR3 loop spans 13 amino acids. CDR3: CATSDWGDYEQYF. In DNA form, the CDR3 reads TGTGCCACTTCAGACTGGGGGGACTACGAGCAGTACTTC.

The chain joins TRBV28 to TRBJ1-4, with TRBD1 matching 9 bases. V gave up 3 bases and J gave up 4 bases; unmatched junction bases: 3. Germline CDR1 reads MDHEN; CDR2 reads SYDVKM. The CDR3 runs to 15 residues. The CDR3 nucleotides read TGTGCCAGCAGTTTGGGGGACAGGGATAATGAAAAACTGTTTTTT. Encoded protein: CASSLGDRDNEKLFF.

The chain is built from TRBV28 and TRBJ2-1; D unclear. Germline lookup yields CDR1 MDHEN and CDR2 SYDVKM. Trimming pared 2 bases from V and 9 bases from J, leaving 11 bases between. This CDR3 region has 13 residues. CDR3: CASSLGQLGEQFF. The DNA for the CDR3 is TGTGCCAGCAGTTTAGGGCAACTCGGTGAGCAGTTCTTC.